Listed below are T cell receptor beta chains from one sample, sequenced in a study of CD8+CD57+ T cells in acquired aplastic anemia. One entry per CDR3 protein results from TCRdb running MiXCR on the reads. This sample yields about 180,000 distinct CDR3 sequences, of which less than 60% are seen a single time; more than 0.85% belongs to the top ten. The specimen was sorted CD4+, CD8+, or CD8+CD57+ T cells (not recorded which) from PBMCs. Receptors were obtained from a human donor with aplastic anemia. Both conserved end residues are part of each CDR3. Each record gives: CDR3 length, D gene, V gene, clone size, J gene, CDR3 protein, CDR3 DNA. The D gene is left open where the match is weak. Only some rows state a clone size, as once, few, many or a class for expanded clones.

14	NA	TRBV25-1	few	TRBJ2-7	CASSEPTGFGEQYF	TGTGCCAGCAGTGAGCCTACAGGGTTCGGCGAGCAGTACTTC
15	NA	TRBV2	NA	TRBJ1-3	CASSLGGGGGNTIYF	TGTGCCAGCAGTTTAGGAGGGGGAGGCGGAAACACCATATATTTT
16	TRBD1	TRBV11-1	NA	TRBJ1-1	CASSLRRGTGNTEAFF	TGTGCCAGCAGCTTACGACGAGGGACAGGGAACACTGAAGCTTTCTTT
12	NA	TRBV29-1	few	TRBJ2-1	CSGVGLGDEQFF	TGCAGCGGGGTTGGACTTGGGGATGAGCAGTTCTTC
15	TRBD1	TRBV20-1	many	TRBJ1-5	CSARFSGQGNQPQHF	TGCAGTGCTAGGTTTTCGGGACAGGGGAATCAGCCCCAGCATTTT
17	TRBD1	TRBV6-1	NA	TRBJ1-5	CASSEIIRTGGGQPQHF	TGTGCCAGCAGTGAAATCATTAGGACAGGGGGCGGTCAGCCCCAGCATTTT
17	NA	TRBV11-1	NA	TRBJ1-5	CASSSWGMTAINQPQHF	TGTGCCAGCAGCTCATGGGGGATGACAGCGATAAATCAGCCCCAGCATTTT
16	TRBD1	TRBV20-1	NA	TRBJ1-5	CSAREQGSSSNQPQHF	TGCAGTGCTAGAGAACAGGGGAGTTCTAGCAATCAGCCCCAGCATTTT
16	NA	TRBV15	many	TRBJ1-1	CATSRGRGGMNTEAFF	TGTGCCACCAGCAGAGGCAGGGGCGGGATGAACACTGAAGCTTTCTTT
17	TRBD1	TRBV25-1	NA	TRBJ2-7	CASSPFSRDRFSYEQYF	TGTGCCAGCAGCCCATTCTCCCGGGACAGGTTCTCCTACGAGCAGTACTTC
15	NA	TRBV20-1	NA	TRBJ1-5	CSARVAGVGNQPQHF	TGCAGTGCTAGAGTTGCAGGGGTCGGAAATCAGCCCCAGCATTTT
16	TRBD2	TRBV10-3	once	TRBJ2-1	CAISGGGQSSYNEQFF	TGTGCCATCAGTGGGGGGGGTCAAAGCTCCTACAATGAGCAGTTCTTC
14	NA	TRBV29-1	NA	TRBJ2-3	CSVVGRSSTDTQYF	TGCAGCGTTGTTGGCCGGTCTAGCACCGATACGCAGTATTTT
12	TRBD1	TRBV5-6	NA	TRBJ1-1	CASSPGQGEAFF	TGTGCCAGCAGCCCGGGACAGGGTGAAGCTTTCTTT